What follows is one T cell receptor beta chain and its context. The antigen is undetermined. Trimming left V 4 bases short and J 8 bases short, with 15 bases between. The CDR3 covers 14 residues. The germline V gene encodes CDR1 SGDLS and CDR2 YYNGEE. This sample was taken from a study of cytomegalovirus exposure and HLA in healthy donors. Study-level findings and limits: Later work showed greater clonal expansion in HLA-associated TCR beta chains than in equally common others. DRB1 had the most TCR associations and HLA-C the fewest, a later analysis found, with rates varying by HLA locus. Relative to the roughly 690-donor mean, N-insertions were reportedly fewer in an Asian-associated ancestry cluster in a later analysis. HLA-A and HLA-B allele assignments for most subjects were reportedly predicted accurately using TCR beta sequences.

The primer mix had 60 Vbeta and 13 Jbeta primers. The assay was immunoSEQ multiplex PCR, and TCRdb's table has in-frame clones only and misses some. The sample lists around 160,000 clones, roughly 84% occurring once. The V call is TRBV9, the J call TRBJ2-2, with a tentative D call TRBD2 (6 bases). This clonotype was sampled from a woman under 30 in good health and CMV-seronegative. Input material: PBMCs. CDR3 loop: CASSPRTTGGELFF. In DNA form, the CDR3 reads TGTGCCAGCAGCCCCCGGACTACGGGGGGGGAGCTGTTTTTT. The full variable domain, completed using reference TRBV9 and TRBJ2-2, is DSGVTQTPKHLITATGQRVTLRCSPRSGDLSVYWYQQSLDQGLQFLIQYYNGEERAKGNILERFSAQQFPDLHSELNLSSLELGDSALYFCASSPRTTGGELFFGEGSRLTVL.